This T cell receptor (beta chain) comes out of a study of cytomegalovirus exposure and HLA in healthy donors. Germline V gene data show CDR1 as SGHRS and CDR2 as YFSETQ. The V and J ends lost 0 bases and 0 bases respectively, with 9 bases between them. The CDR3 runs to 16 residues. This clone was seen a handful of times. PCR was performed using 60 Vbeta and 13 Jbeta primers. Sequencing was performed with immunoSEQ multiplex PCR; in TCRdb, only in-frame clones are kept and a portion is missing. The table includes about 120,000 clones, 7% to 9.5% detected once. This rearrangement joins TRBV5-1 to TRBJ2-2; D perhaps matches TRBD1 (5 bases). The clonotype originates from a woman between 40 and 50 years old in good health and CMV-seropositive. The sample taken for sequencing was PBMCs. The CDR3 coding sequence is TGCGCCAGCAGCTTGGCGACAGTAGCGAACACCGGGGAGCTGTTTTTT. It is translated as CASSLATVANTGELFF.